This T cell receptor beta chain was sequenced for a study of T cell clonality in common variable immunodeficiency. Sequencing was performed with immunoSEQ multiplex PCR; in TCRdb, only in-frame clones are kept and a portion is missing. Altogether under 65,000 clones were found in the sample, and no singletons occur. Germline CDR1 is SGHRS and CDR2 is YFSETQ. This CDR3 is built from 14 residues. This clone was observed a few times. What it binds is not known. This sequence may be a read error, since a much larger clone differs from it by one base. The read ends 3 residues early relative to the CDR3; the germline J gene fills the gap. Study-level findings and limits: CVID subjects shared fewer TCRbeta clones than healthy controls did.

The sequenced sample was peripheral blood mononuclear cells. The chain recombines TRBV5-1 with TRBJ1-4; the D gene is possibly TRBD1 (5 bases). The TCR was taken from a person between 18 and 75 years old in good health. The CDR3 here is CASIGGSGANVLFF. The sequenced part of the CDR3 DNA is TGCGCCAGCATTGGGGGGTCTGGGGCCAACGTA.